This TCR beta chain was observed in a study of cytotoxic CD8 clonotypes in ibrutinib-treated CLL (dated by TCRdb to about 2021). Describing the broader study: In this cohort, around 15 patients were treatment-naive and under 13 were relapsed/refractory, while roughly 17 had unmutated IGHV. Every sample from remission and from progressive disease was obtained while the patients were still on ibrutinib. On average, each sample had roughly 250,000 productive templates and tens of thousands of productive rearrangements. Cryopreserved peripheral blood mononuclear cells were collected before treatment, at response, and at either disease progression or sustained remission. Longitudinal samples were available for about 30% of the 86 trial participants. Partial responses were observed in roughly 24 patients and complete responses in 2; after a median follow-up of around 64 months, remission was maintained in 14 patients and progression was observed in 12. Response samples were obtained after a median of roughly eleven months of treatment, with a range of roughly 6 to 40 months. The paper as a whole reports these results and caveats: At baseline, clonality was higher than in age-matched healthy donors and showed a strong correlation with circulating CD8+ T-cell counts. An increase in clonality was observed at ibrutinib response, with clonality remaining stable during sustained remission and falling back toward baseline at progression. Sampling times were not matched between sustained-remission and progressing patients, and lymph node repertoires were not studied. Public clonotypes were found to be uncommon and were observed to contract or remain stable during treatment; the increase in clonality was shown to reflect expansion of private clonotypes at ibrutinib response.

Note on this clone: Its antigen is unknown. Per-nucleotide qualities are absent, and no much larger clonotype sits a single base away.

For TCR beta library preparation, about 2 micrograms of genomic DNA were extracted from the cryopreserved PBMCs. Longitudinal blood samples from CLL patients on ibrutinib monotherapy underwent high-throughput TCR beta sequencing. The patients were enrolled in a single-center, open-label phase 2 trial of ibrutinib monotherapy. The CDR3 measures 15 amino acids from cysteine to phenylalanine. CDR3 DNA only is kept here, 45 bases in frame from base 1. CDR1 and CDR2, looked up from the germline V gene, are MGHRA and YSYEKL. Germline trimming amounts to 1 base on V and 2 bases on J, with 5 as the count of junction bases outside the gene matches. A MiSeq instrument was used for deep resolution sequencing, which targeted depths ranging from 1 in 1 million up to 1 in 200,000 T cells, with coverage averaging 10x for each clonotype. The immunoSEQ hsTCRB Kit was used to generate the TCR beta libraries. On the authors' methods: Data were analyzed with ImmunoSEQ Data Assistant and ImmunoSEQ Analyzer, with V, D and J genes assigned per IMGT definitions. Clonality was computed as one minus normalized Shannon entropy of productive rearrangement frequencies, ranging from 0 to 1. Only overrepresented clonotypes making up at least 0.05% of the repertoire of each patient were included in the public clonotype analysis. Roughly 12 age-matched healthy donor repertoires from immuneACCESS were used as controls for clonality. This immuneACCESS table, as held by TCRdb, lists in-frame sequences with V and J called but not all clones. Of the missing ones, under half trace to an unresolved V gene in checked studies; the others have no known cause. The DNA gave D and trimming, while V, J and clone size come from that table. Recorded for this sample are 300,000 to 400,000 clones; roughly two thirds of them occurred a single time. The top ten hold 6.3% of the sample.

The sequences come from PBMCs, collected after 36 months of ibrutinib treatment. In this chain, TRBV4-1 is recombined with TRBJ2-7; TRBD2 agrees with 7 junctional bases. The TCR sequence derives from a human donor with chronic lymphocytic leukemia. Here the CDR3 is given as CASSQGASGTYEQYF. At the DNA level, the sequence is TGCGCCAGCAGCCAAGGGGCTAGCGGCACCTACGAGCAGTACTTC.